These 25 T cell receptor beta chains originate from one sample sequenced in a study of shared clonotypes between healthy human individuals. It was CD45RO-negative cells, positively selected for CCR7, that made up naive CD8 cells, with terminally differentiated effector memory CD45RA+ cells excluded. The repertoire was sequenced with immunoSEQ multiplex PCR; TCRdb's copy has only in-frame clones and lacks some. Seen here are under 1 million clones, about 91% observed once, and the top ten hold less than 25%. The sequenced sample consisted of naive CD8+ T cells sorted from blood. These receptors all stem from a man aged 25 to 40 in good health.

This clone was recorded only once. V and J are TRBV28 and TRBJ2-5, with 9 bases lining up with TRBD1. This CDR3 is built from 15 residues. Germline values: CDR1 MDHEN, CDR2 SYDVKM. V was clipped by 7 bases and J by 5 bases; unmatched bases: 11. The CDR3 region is CASTSGTGISETQYF. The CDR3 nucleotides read TGTGCCAGCACCTCCGGGACAGGGATTTCGGAGACCCAGTACTTC.

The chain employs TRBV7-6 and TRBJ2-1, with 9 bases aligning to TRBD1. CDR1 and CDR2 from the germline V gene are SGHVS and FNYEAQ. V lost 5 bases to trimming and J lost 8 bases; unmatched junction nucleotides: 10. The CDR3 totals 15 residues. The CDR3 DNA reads TGTGCCAGCAGCCAACACGGGACAGGGCTCGATGAGCAGTTCTTC. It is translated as CASSQHGTGLDEQFF.

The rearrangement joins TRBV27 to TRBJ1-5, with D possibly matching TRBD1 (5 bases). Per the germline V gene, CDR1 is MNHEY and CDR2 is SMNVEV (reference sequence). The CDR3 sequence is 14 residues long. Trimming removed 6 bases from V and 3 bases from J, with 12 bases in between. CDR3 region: CASRSGANNQPQHF. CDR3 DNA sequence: TGTGCCAGCAGATCCGGGGCCAACAATCAGCCCCAGCATTTT.

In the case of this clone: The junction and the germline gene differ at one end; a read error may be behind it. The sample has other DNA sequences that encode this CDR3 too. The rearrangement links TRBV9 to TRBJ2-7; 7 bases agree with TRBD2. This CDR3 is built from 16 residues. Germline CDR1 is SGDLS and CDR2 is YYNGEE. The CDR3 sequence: CASSVASTSVPYEQYF. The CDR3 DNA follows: TGTGCCAGCAGCGTAGCTAGTACTAGCGTCCCCTACGAACAGTACTTC. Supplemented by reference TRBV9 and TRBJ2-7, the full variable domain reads DSGVTQTPKHLITATGQRVTLRCSPRSGDLSVYWYQQSLDQGLQFLIQYYNGEERAKGNILERFSAQQFPDLHSELNLSSLELGDSALYFCASSVASTSVPYEQYFGPGTRLTVT.

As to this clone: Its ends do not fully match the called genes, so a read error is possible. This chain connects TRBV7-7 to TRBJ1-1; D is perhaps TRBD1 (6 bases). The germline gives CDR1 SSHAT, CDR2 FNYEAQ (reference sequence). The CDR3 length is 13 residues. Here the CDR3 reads CASSSGEDTEAFF. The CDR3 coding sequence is TGTGCTAGCAGTTCAGGGGAGGACACTGAAGCTTTCTTT.

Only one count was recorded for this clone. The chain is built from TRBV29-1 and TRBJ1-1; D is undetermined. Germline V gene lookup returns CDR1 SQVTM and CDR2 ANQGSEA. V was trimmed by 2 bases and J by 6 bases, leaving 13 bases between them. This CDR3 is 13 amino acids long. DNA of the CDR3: TGCAGCGTTGAAATGTCCGGGGTCCCTGAAGCTTTCTTT. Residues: CSVEMSGVPEAFF.

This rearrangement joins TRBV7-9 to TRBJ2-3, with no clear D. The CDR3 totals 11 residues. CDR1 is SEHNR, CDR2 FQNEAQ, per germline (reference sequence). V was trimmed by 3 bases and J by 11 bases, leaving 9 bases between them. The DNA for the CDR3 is TGTGCCAGCAGCTTCTTGCCGGAGCAGTATTTT. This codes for CASSFLPEQYF.

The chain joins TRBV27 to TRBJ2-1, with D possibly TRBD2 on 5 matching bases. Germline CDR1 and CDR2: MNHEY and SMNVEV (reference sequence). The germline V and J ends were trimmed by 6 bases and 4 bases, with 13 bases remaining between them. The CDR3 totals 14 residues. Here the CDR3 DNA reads TGTGCCAGCAGCGAACTAGAAAATTACAATGAGCAGTTCTTC. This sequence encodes CASSELENYNEQFF.

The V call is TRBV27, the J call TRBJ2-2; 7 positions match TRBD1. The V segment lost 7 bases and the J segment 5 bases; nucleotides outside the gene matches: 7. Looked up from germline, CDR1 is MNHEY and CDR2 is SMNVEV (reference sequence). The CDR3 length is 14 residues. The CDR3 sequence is CASTAGGRTGELFF. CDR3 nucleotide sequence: TGTGCCAGCACCGCAGGGGGAAGGACCGGGGAGCTGTTTTTT.

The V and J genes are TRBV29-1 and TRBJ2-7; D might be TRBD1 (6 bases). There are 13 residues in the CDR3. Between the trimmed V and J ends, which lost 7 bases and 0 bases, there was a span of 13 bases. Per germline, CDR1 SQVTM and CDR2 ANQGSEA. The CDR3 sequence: CSARDRNSYEQYF. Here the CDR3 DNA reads TGCAGCGCCCGAGACAGGAACTCCTACGAGCAGTACTTC.

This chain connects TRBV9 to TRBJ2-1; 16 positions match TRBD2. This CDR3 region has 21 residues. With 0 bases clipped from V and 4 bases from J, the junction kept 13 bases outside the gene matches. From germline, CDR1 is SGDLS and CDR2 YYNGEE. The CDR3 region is CASSVAIDPGLAGGSYNEQFF. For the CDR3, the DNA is TGTGCCAGCAGCGTAGCCATCGATCCGGGACTAGCGGGAGGGTCGTACAATGAGCAGTTCTTC.

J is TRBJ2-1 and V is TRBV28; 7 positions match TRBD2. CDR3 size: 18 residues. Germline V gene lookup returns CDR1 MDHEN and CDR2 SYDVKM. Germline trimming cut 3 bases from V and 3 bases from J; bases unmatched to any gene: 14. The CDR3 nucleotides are TGTGCCAGCAGTTTGATGGGGCTCGGGGGGATCAACTACAATGAGCAGTTCTTC. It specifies CASSLMGLGGINYNEQFF.

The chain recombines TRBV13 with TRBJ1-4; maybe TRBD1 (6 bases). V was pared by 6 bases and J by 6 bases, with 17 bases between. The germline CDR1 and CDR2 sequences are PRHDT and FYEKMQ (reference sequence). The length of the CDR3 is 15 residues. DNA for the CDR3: TGTGCCAGCAGGCTCCGCGGGGGCCGGGATGAAAAACTGTTTTTT. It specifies CASRLRGGRDEKLFF.

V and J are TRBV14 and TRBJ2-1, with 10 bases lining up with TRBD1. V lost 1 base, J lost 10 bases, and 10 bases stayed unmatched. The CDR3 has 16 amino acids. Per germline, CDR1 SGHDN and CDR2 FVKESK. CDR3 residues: CASSQGLGQGYWEQFF. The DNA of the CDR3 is TGTGCCAGCAGCCAAGGGTTGGGACAGGGGTACTGGGAGCAGTTCTTC.

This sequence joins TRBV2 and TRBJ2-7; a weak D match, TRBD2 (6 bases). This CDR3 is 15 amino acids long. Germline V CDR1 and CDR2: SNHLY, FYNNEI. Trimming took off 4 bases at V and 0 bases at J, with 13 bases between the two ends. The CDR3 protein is CASSVSGGSSYEQYF. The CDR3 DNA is TGTGCCAGCAGTGTTAGCGGAGGGAGCTCCTACGAGCAGTACTTC. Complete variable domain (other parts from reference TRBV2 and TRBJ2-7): EPEVTQTPSHQVTQMGQEVILRCVPISNHLYFYWYRQILGQKVEFLVSFYNNEISEKSEIFDDQFSVERPDGSNFTLKIRSTKLEDSAMYFCASSVSGGSSYEQYFGPGTRLTVT.

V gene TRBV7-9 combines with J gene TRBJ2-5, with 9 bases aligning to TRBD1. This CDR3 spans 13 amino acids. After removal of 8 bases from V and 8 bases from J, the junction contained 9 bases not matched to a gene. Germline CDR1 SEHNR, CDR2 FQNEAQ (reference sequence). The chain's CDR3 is CASEGQGDKTQYF. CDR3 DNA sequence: TGTGCCAGCGAGGGACAGGGCGACAAAACCCAGTACTTC.

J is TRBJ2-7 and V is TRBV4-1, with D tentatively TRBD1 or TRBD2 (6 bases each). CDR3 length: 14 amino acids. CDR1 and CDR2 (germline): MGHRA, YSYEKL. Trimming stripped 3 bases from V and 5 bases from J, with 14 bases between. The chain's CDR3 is CASSHRGLQDEQYF. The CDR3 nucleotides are TGCGCCAGCAGCCACCGGGGGCTCCAGGACGAGCAGTACTTC.

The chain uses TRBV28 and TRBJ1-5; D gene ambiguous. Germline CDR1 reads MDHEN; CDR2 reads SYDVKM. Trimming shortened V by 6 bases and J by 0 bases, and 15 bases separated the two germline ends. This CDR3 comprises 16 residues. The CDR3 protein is CASRVRIFDSNQPQHF. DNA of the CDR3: TGTGCCAGCAGAGTACGAATCTTCGATAGCAATCAGCCCCAGCATTTT.

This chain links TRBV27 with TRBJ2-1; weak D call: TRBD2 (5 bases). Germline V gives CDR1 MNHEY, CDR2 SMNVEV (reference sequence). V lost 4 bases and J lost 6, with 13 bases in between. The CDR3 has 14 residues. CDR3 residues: CASSSPGLSNEQFF. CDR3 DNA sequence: TGTGCCAGCAGTTCCCCCGGACTTTCCAATGAGCAGTTCTTC.

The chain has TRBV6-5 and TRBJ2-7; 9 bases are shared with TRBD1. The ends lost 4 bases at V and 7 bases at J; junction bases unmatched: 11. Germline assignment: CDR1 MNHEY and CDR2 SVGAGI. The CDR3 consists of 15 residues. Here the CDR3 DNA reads TGTGCCAGCAGTTTCTCCCAGGGGACAGGGATAGAGCAGTACTTC. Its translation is CASSFSQGTGIEQYF.

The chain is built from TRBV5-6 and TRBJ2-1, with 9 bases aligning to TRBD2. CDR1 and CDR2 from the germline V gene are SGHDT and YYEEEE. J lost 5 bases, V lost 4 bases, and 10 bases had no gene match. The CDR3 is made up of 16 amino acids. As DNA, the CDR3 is TGTGCCAGCAGCACCGTAGCGGGAGAAGGCCACAATGAGCAGTTCTTC. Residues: CASSTVAGEGHNEQFF.

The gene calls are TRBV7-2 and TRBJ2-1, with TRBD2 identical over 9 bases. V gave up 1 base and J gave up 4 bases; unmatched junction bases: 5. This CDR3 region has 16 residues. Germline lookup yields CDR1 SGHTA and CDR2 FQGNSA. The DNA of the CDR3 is TGTGCCAGCAGCTTAGTAGTGACTAGCGGATACAATGAGCAGTTCTTC. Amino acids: CASSLVVTSGYNEQFF.

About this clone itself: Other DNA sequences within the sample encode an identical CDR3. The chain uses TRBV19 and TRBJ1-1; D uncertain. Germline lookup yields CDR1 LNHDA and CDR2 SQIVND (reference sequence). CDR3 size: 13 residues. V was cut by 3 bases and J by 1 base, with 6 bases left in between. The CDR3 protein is CASSIGRNTEAFF. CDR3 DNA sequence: TGTGCCAGTAGTATCGGTCGGAACACTGAAGCTTTCTTT.

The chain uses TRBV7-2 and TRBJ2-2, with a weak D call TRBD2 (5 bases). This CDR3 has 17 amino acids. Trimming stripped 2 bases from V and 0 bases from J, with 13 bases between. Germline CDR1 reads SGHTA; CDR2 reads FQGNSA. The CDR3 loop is CASSLHPDWANTGELFF. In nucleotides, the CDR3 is TGTGCCAGCAGCTTACATCCGGACTGGGCGAACACCGGGGAGCTGTTTTTT.

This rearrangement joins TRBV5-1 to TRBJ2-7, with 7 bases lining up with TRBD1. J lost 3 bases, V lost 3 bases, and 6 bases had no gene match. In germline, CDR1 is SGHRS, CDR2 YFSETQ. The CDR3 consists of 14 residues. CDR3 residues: CASSSPGQIYEQYF. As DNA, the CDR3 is TGCGCCAGCAGCTCACCGGGACAGATCTACGAGCAGTACTTC.